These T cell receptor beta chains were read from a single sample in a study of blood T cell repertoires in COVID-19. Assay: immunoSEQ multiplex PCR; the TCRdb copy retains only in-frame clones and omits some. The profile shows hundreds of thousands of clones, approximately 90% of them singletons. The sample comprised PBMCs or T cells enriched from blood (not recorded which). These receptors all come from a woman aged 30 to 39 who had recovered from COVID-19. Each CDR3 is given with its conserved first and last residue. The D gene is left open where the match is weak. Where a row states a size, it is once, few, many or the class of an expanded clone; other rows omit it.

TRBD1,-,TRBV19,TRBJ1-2,CASSIQGVVYGYTF,TGTGCCAGTAGTATCCAGGGGGTCGTCTATGGCTACACCTTC
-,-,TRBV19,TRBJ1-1,CASSTSRELATEAFF,TGTGCCAGTAGTACCTCCAGGGAATTAGCCACTGAAGCTTTCTTT
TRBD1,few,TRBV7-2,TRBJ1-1,CASSSYRGRTEAFF,TGTGCCAGCAGCTCGTACAGGGGTCGGACTGAAGCTTTCTTT
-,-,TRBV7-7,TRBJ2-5,CASSPTGVGKETQYF,TGTGCTAGCAGCCCTACGGGGGTTGGGAAAGAGACCCAGTACTTC
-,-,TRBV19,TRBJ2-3,CASSTSTDTQYF,TGTGCCAGTAGTACTAGCACAGATACGCAGTATTTT
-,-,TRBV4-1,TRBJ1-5,CASSQVPNSNQPQHF,TGCGCCAGCAGCCAAGTTCCCAATAGCAATCAGCCCCAGCATTTT
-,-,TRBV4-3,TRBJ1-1,CASSLRPGGPGTEAFF,TGCGCCAGCAGCCTCCGCCCCGGGGGGCCAGGCACTGAAGCTTTCTTT
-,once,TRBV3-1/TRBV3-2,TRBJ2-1,CASSRTGGDYNEQFF,TGTGCCAGCAGCCGCACTGGCGGGGACTACAATGAGCAGTTCTTC
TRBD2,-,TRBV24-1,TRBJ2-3,CATSESGSGTDTQYF,TGTGCCACCAGTGAGAGCGGGAGTGGTACAGATACGCAGTATTTT
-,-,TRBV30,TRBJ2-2,CARQTNTGELFF,TGTGCCCGACAGACGAACACCGGGGAGCTGTTTTTT
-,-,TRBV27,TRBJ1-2,CASRLYDPGQRNYGYTF,TGTGCCAGCAGATTATACGACCCGGGACAAAGAAACTATGGCTACACCTTC
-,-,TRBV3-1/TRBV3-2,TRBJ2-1,CASSRAGEQFF,TGTGCCAGCAGCCGAGCCGGGGAGCAGTTCTTC
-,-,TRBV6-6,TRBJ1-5,CASSYELRSNYPQHF,TGTGCCAGCAGTTACGAGCTACGGTCCAATTATCCCCAGCATTTT
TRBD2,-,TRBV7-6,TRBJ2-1,CASSLAPSGRSSYNEQFF,TGTGCCAGCAGCTTAGCCCCTAGCGGGAGGAGCTCCTACAATGAGCAGTTCTTC
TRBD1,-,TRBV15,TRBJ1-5,CATSRDVRLTGGFQHF,TGTGCCACCAGCAGAGATGTTAGGTTGACAGGGGGGTTCCAGCATTTT
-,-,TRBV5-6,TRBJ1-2,CASSQLLQGSYYGYTF,TGTGCCAGCAGCCAATTACTCCAGGGTTCTTACTATGGCTACACCTTC
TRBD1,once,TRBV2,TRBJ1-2,CASSWDRDYGYTF,TGTGCCAGCAGTTGGGACAGGGACTATGGCTACACCTTC
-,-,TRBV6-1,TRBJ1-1,CASSEFMASVNTEAFF,TGTGCCAGCAGTGAATTTATGGCAAGTGTGAACACTGAAGCTTTCTTT
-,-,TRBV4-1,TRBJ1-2,CASSQERTVYYGYTF,TGCGCCAGCAGCCAAGAGCGGACAGTCTACTATGGCTACACCTTC
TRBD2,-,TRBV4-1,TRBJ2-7,CASSQGRGGAYEQYF,TGCGCCAGCAGCCAGGGTCGGGGAGGGGCCTACGAGCAGTACTTC
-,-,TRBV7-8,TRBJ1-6,CASSFYPNPGSPLHF,TGTGCCAGCAGCTTCTACCCCAACCCAGGATCACCCCTCCACTTT
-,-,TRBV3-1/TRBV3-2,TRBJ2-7,CASSRRPRSEQYF,TGTGCCAGCAGCCGAAGACCTCGGAGCGAGCAGTACTTC
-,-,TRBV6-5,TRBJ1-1,CASRPTRRSNTEAFF,TGTGCCAGCAGGCCAACCAGAAGATCGAACACTGAAGCTTTCTTT
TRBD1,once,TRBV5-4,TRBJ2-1,CASSPGQGALNEQFF,TGTGCCAGCAGCCCCGGACAGGGGGCGCTGAATGAGCAGTTCTTC
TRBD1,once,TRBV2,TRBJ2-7,CASNLGQESSYEQYF,TGTGCCAGCAATTTAGGACAGGAATCCTCCTACGAGCAGTACTTC
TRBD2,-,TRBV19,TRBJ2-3,CASSIRAGGVDTQYF,TGTGCCAGTAGTATCCGAGCGGGAGGGGTGGATACGCAGTATTTT
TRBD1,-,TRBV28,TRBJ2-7,CASSIPGQGFYEQYF,TGTGCCAGCAGTATTCCGGGACAGGGGTTTTACGAGCAGTACTTC
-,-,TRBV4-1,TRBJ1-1,CASSQSTVLVEAFF,TGCGCCAGCAGCCAGAGTACAGTATTGGTTGAAGCTTTCTTT
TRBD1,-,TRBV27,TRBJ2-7,CASSWRTGGEQYF,TGTGCCAGCAGTTGGCGGACAGGGGGCGAGCAGTACTTC
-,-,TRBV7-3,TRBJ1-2,CASSSGSNGYTF,TGTGCCAGCAGTTCAGGGTCTAATGGCTACACCTTC
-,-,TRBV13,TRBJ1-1,CASSLAQNTEAFF,TGTGCCAGCAGCTTAGCCCAGAACACTGAAGCTTTCTTT
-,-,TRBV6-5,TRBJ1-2,CASSPPQGGGSYTF,TGTGCCAGCAGTCCCCCCCAGGGAGGCGGATCCTACACCTTC
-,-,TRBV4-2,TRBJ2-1,CASSQVGSEQFF,TGTGCCAGCAGCCAAGTCGGTAGTGAGCAGTTCTTC
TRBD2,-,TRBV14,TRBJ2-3,CASSERSGSYTDTQYF,TGTGCCAGCAGCGAGAGAAGCGGGAGCTACACAGATACGCAGTATTTT
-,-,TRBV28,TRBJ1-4,CASSPTGYNEKLFF,TGTGCCAGCAGTCCCACAGGGTATAATGAAAAACTGTTTTTT
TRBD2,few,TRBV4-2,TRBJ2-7,CASSPAWRGRARYEQYF,TGTGCCAGCAGCCCGGCCTGGAGAGGGAGGGCCCGGTACGAGCAGTACTTC
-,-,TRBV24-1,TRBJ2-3,CATSDRTRVGVDTQYF,TGTGCCACCAGTGACCGCACAAGGGTCGGGGTAGATACGCAGTATTTT
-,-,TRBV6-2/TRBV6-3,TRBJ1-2,CASSTPGVYPVDSYGYTF,TGTGCCAGCAGTACGCCAGGGGTTTATCCGGTTGATTCCTATGGCTACACCTTC
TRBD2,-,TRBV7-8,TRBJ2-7,CASSLRGLAIYEQYF,TGTGCCAGCAGCTTACGAGGACTAGCGATCTACGAGCAGTACTTC
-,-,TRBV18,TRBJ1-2,CASSPPGPPPRTNYGYTF,TGTGCCAGCTCACCACCGGGCCCCCCGCCCAGGACTAACTATGGCTACACCTTC
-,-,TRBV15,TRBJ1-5,CATSREYSQPQHF,TGTGCCACCAGCAGAGAATACTCCCAGCCCCAGCATTTT
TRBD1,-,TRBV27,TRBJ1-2,CASRQMDRAYGYTF,TGTGCCAGCAGACAGATGGACAGGGCCTATGGCTACACCTTC
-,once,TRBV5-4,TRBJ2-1,CASSLVEKNEQFF,TGTGCCAGCAGCTTGGTAGAGAAGAATGAGCAGTTCTTC
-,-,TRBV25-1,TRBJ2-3,CASSERGSTDTQYF,TGTGCCAGCAGTGAAAGGGGAAGCACAGATACGCAGTATTTT
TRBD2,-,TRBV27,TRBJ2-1,CASSLNQRERFF,TGTGCCAGCAGTTTGAACCAGCGGGAGCGGTTCTTC
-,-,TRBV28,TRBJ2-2,CASNRVSGELFF,TGTGCCAGCAACAGGGTTTCCGGGGAGCTGTTTTTT
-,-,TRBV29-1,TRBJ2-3,CSVEAGSTDTQYF,TGCAGCGTTGAGGCGGGTAGCACAGATACGCAGTATTTT
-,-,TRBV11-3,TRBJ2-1,CASSLEAAPYNEQFF,TGTGCCAGCAGCTTAGAAGCGGCCCCCTACAATGAGCAGTTCTTC